This T cell receptor (beta chain) was profiled in a study of T cells in Graves' hyperthyroidism and ophthalmopathy. Note on this clonotype: Its antigen is undetermined.

Overall study findings and caveats: Ophthalmopathy was distinguished from stable hyperthyroidism by 13 V-J signatures.

The CDR3 is 14 residues long. V was cut by 5 bases and J by 2 bases, with 9 bases left in between. Germline lookup yields CDR1 MGHRA and CDR2 YSYEKL. The investigators amplified TCR beta CDR3 regions from RNA transcripts. The TCR CDR3 was amplified in a first-round RT-PCR using the HTBI primer set. Using its own MiXCR run on the multiplex PCR reads, TCRdb lists one record per CDR3 protein. The sample includes almost 250,000 distinct CDR3 sequences, about 24% of them seen just once. The sequence was collected from a woman in her 40s with Graves' ophthalmopathy. This chain joins TRBV4-1 and TRBJ2-2, with D unclear. The sample comprised blood. The CDR3 sequence is CASSSTPNTGELFF. The CDR3 nucleotides are TGCGCCAGCAGCTCCACTCCAAACACCGGGGAGCTGTTTTTT.